These T cell receptor beta chains were read from a single sample in a study of cytomegalovirus exposure and HLA in healthy donors. Method: immunoSEQ multiplex PCR; TCRdb's copy keeps in-frame clones and lacks some. The sample carries 150,000 to 200,000 clones, over 65% recorded once. The sequenced sample was PBMCs. These receptors all come from a man between 18 and 35 years old in good health and CMV-seronegative. The CDR3 runs from the conserved cysteine through the conserved F or W. A D gene is named only where the DNA matches it firmly. Expanded clones get a size class; other rows say once, few or many, or leave the size out.

D gene | J gene | clone size | V gene | CDR3 protein | CDR3 DNA
NA | TRBJ2-2 | once | TRBV6-6 | CASSSGPGTNTGELFF | TGTGCCAGCAGTTCGGGTCCGGGAACGAACACCGGGGAGCTGTTTTTT
TRBD2 | TRBJ2-7 | NA | TRBV7-2 | CASSLGGGASYEQYF | TGTGCCAGCAGCTTGGGCGGGGGGGCCTCCTACGAGCAGTACTTC
TRBD2 | TRBJ2-5 | NA | TRBV6-6 | CASSSGGAGETQYF | TGTGCCAGCTCTAGCGGGGGGGCCGGAGAGACCCAGTACTTC
NA | TRBJ2-2 | NA | TRBV11-3 | CASSPPYTGTTGELFF | TGTGCCAGCAGCCCCCCTTACACCGGGACTACCGGGGAGCTGTTTTTT
NA | TRBJ2-1 | NA | TRBV29-1 | CSVDGLYNEQFF | TGCAGCGTTGATGGGCTGTACAATGAGCAGTTCTTC
NA | TRBJ2-5 | NA | TRBV18 | CASSPLEETQYF | TGTGCCAGCTCACCATTAGAAGAGACCCAGTACTTC
TRBD2 | TRBJ2-3 | NA | TRBV5-4 | CASSLSGGGTDTQYF | TGTGCCAGCAGCTTGAGTGGGGGGGGCACAGATACGCAGTATTTT
NA | TRBJ2-7 | NA | TRBV4-3 | CASSQDPGESYEQYF | TGCGCCAGCAGCCAAGATCCCGGGGAATCCTACGAGCAGTACTTC
TRBD2 | TRBJ2-7 | NA | TRBV30 | CAWSTMPPGLGLLGSYEQYF | TGTGCCTGGAGCACAATGCCGCCGGGACTAGGCCTATTGGGGTCCTACGAGCAGTACTTC
NA | TRBJ2-7 | NA | TRBV4-3 | CASSQDPGSYEQYF | TGCGCCAGCAGCCAAGATCCGGGTTCCTACGAGCAGTACTTC
NA | TRBJ2-2 | NA | TRBV7-3 | CASSPLGSGELFF | TGTGCCAGCAGCCCCCTCGGGTCGGGGGAGCTGTTTTTT
TRBD2 | TRBJ2-1 | NA | TRBV15 | CATSPYSLAGGIDEQFF | TGTGCCACCTCTCCATACTCTCTAGCGGGGGGTATTGATGAGCAGTTCTTC
NA | TRBJ1-1 | once | TRBV11-3 | CASSWLTRTEAFF | TGTGCCAGCAGCTGGCTGACGAGGACTGAAGCTTTCTTT
TRBD1 | TRBJ1-2 | NA | TRBV5-1 | CASSNPGQSGWYGYTF | TGCGCCAGCAGTAACCCGGGACAGTCAGGATGGTATGGCTACACCTTC
TRBD1 | TRBJ1-6 | NA | TRBV6-6 | CASSYDRGNSPLHF | TGTGCCAGCAGTTACGACAGGGGAAATTCACCCCTCCACTTT
TRBD1 | TRBJ1-5 | NA | TRBV30 | CAWSVRRDRASATPYQPQHF | TGTGCCTGGAGTGTACGGAGGGACAGGGCCTCCGCGACCCCATATCAGCCCCAGCATTTT
TRBD1 | TRBJ2-7 | NA | TRBV11-2 | CASSFRQGEGEQYF | TGTGCCAGCAGCTTTCGACAGGGTGAAGGGGAGCAGTACTTC
NA | TRBJ2-1 | NA | TRBV5-4 | CASSLGGWEQFF | TGTGCCAGCAGCTTAGGGGGTTGGGAGCAGTTCTTC
NA | TRBJ2-3 | NA | TRBV13 | CASSYLVGGRTDTQYF | TGTGCCAGCAGCTACCTCGTGGGGGGTCGAACAGATACGCAGTATTTT
NA | TRBJ1-4 | NA | TRBV7-2 | CASSLAGPNEKLFF | TGTGCCAGCAGCTTAGCGGGGCCTAATGAAAAACTGTTTTTT
TRBD1 | TRBJ2-1 | few | TRBV15 | CATSRDYGGTGYNEQFF | TGTGCCACCAGCAGAGATTATGGGGGGACAGGGTACAATGAGCAGTTCTTC
TRBD1 | TRBJ1-1 | NA | TRBV19 | CASSIRTGSVLNTEAFF | TGTGCCAGTAGTATTAGGACAGGGTCCGTCTTGAACACTGAAGCTTTCTTT
NA | TRBJ2-7 | few | TRBV9 | CASSEAGETYEQYF | TGTGCCAGCAGCGAGGCGGGCGAGACCTACGAGCAGTACTTC
NA | TRBJ2-1 | NA | TRBV4-3 | CASSQGGYSGQFF | TGCGCCAGCAGCCAAGGCGGCTACTCGGGGCAGTTCTTC
NA | TRBJ2-7 | NA | TRBV7-2 | CASSVIPVVYEQYF | TGTGCCAGCAGCGTGATCCCGGTGGTCTACGAGCAGTACTTC
NA | TRBJ1-6 | NA | TRBV30 | CAWTRVDNSPLHF | TGTGCCTGGACCAGGGTGGATAATTCACCCCTCCACTTT
TRBD1 | TRBJ1-1 | few | TRBV30 | CAWSRRQTGVTEAFF | TGTGCCTGGAGTCGCCGTCAGACAGGGGTCACTGAAGCTTTCTTT
NA | TRBJ1-4 | NA | TRBV5-1 | CASSPREREKLFF | TGCGCCAGCAGCCCTCGGGAAAGGGAAAAACTGTTTTTT
TRBD2 | TRBJ2-7 | NA | TRBV7-9 | CASSIGTSFLEQYF | TGTGCCAGCAGCATCGGGACTAGCTTCCTCGAGCAGTACTTC
TRBD2 | TRBJ2-3 | NA | TRBV11-3 | CASSLEVGREGLPDTQYF | TGTGCCAGCAGCTTAGAGGTAGGGCGGGAGGGCCTTCCAGATACGCAGTATTTT
NA | TRBJ2-5 | NA | TRBV5-4 | CASSLGRETQYF | TGTGCCAGCAGCTTGGGGCGGGAGACCCAGTACTTC
NA | TRBJ1-1 | NA | TRBV15 | CATSSRGNTEAFF | TGTGCCACCAGCAGTAGGGGGAACACTGAAGCTTTCTTT
TRBD1 | TRBJ1-4 | NA | TRBV5-1 | CASSLSTGTGDEKLFF | TGCGCCAGCAGCTTGTCGACCGGGACAGGGGACGAAAAACTGTTTTTT
NA | TRBJ2-2 | NA | TRBV7-9 | CASSLGGKVGELFF | TGTGCCAGCAGCTTAGGAGGGAAGGTCGGGGAGCTGTTTTTT
TRBD1 | TRBJ2-7 | few | TRBV5-4 | CASSFPGGSFNF | TGTGCCAGCAGCTTCCCAGGGGGTTCTTTTAACTTC
TRBD1 | TRBJ2-7 | NA | TRBV19 | CASIGQGPYEQYF | TGTGCCAGTATCGGACAGGGACCATACGAGCAGTACTTC
NA | TRBJ1-1 | few | TRBV5-1 | CASSLNRRGEAFF | TGCGCCAGCAGCTTAAATAGGAGGGGTGAAGCTTTCTTT
TRBD2 | TRBJ2-3 | NA | TRBV7-9 | CASSLARRTSGSTDTQYF | TGTGCCAGCAGCTTAGCAAGGAGGACTAGCGGCAGCACAGATACGCAGTATTTT
TRBD2 | TRBJ2-7 | NA | TRBV7-2 | CASSSPGLAGGHLYEQYF | TGTGCCAGCAGCTCACCGGGACTAGCGGGGGGGCATCTCTACGAGCAGTACTTC
NA | TRBJ1-1 | once | TRBV18 | CASSPYAGRNTEAFF | TGTGCCAGCTCACCATACGCGGGGAGGAACACTGAAGCTTTCTTT
TRBD1 | TRBJ1-1 | NA | TRBV30 | CAWSLAPGQGREAFF | TGTGCCTGGAGTTTAGCCCCGGGACAGGGACGTGAAGCTTTCTTT
NA | TRBJ1-2 | NA | TRBV4-2 | CASSPNGEIANYGYTF | TGTGCCAGCAGCCCCAACGGGGAGATAGCTAACTATGGCTACACCTTC